A single sample is the source of the 25 T cell receptor beta chains below, sequenced in a study of regulatory T cells in long-lasting Graves disease. Described time point: newly diagnosed GD, antithyroid drugs for less than 3 months. Researchers made the TCR library from RNA that was extracted from PBMCs. Arm-PCR of CDR3 regions and iRepertoire HTBI primers were the basis on which TCR beta libraries were built. TCRdb processed the multiplex PCR reads anew with MiXCR; each CDR3 protein has one entry. In the table there are about 540,000 distinct CDR3 sequences, roughly 13% of which are singletons. These data also featured in a second study, about T cells in Graves' hyperthyroidism and ophthalmopathy.

The sequencing used peripheral blood mononuclear cells (PBMCs), collected at new diagnosis, from a patient treated with antithyroid drugs. Receptor source: a young man with Graves disease.

This clonotype has just a few counts. The chain links TRBV5-1 to TRBJ2-4; 7 bases are shared with TRBD2. The CDR3 is made up of 14 amino acids. Germline CDR1 and CDR2: SGHRS and YFSETQ. Trimming removed 4 bases from V and 8 bases from J; junction bases left unmatched: 9. The CDR3 region is CASSEHLSGDIQYF. The CDR3 nucleotides read TGCGCCAGCAGCGAACATTTGAGCGGGGACATTCAGTACTTC.

This clonotype was seen ten or more times. The chain has TRBV5-1 and TRBJ2-3; 10 bases match TRBD1. The ends lost 7 bases at V and 3 bases at J; junction bases unmatched: 5. Germline CDR1 reads SGHRS; CDR2 reads YFSETQ. The CDR3 covers 14 residues. The CDR3 DNA sequence: TGCGCCAGCCGGACAGGGGGTAGGACAGATACGCAGTATTTT. Translated: CASRTGGRTDTQYF.

This clonotype came up many times. The rearrangement links TRBV7-2 to TRBJ2-1; maybe TRBD1 (5 bases). Germline loops: CDR1 SGHTA, CDR2 FQGNSA. This CDR3 region has 13 residues. Trimming took 4 bases from V and 9 from J, leaving 13 bases between them. This chain's CDR3 is CASSSQTGTEQFF. CDR3 nucleotide sequence: TGTGCCAGCAGCTCCCAAACAGGAACTGAGCAGTTCTTC.

In this sample, this clonotype turned up a few times. J is TRBJ2-3 and V is TRBV5-1, with 10 bases identical to TRBD2. The end of the DNA fits TRBJ2-1 better, so the J call may be wrong. CDR1 and CDR2 (germline): SGHRS, YFSETQ. The CDR3 consists of 15 residues. CDR3 loop: CASSLVVAGGSEQFF. The CDR3 nucleotides read TGCGCCAGCAGCTTGGTGGTAGCGGGAGGCAGTGAGCAGTTCTTC.

This clonotype was recorded a few times. This chain uses TRBV29-1 with TRBJ1-2; a possible D gene is TRBD1 (6 bases). Germline V CDR1 and CDR2: SQVTM, ANQGSEA. V was cut by 3 bases and J by 2 bases, with 19 bases left in between. The CDR3 is made up of 16 amino acids. In nucleotides, the CDR3 is TGCAGCGTTGACGCGGGGTACGGGACAATGAACTATGGCTACACCTTC. Translating it yields CSVDAGYGTMNYGYTF. Full variable domain (rest looked up from reference TRBV29-1 and TRBJ1-2): SAVISQKPSRDICQRGTSLTIQCQVDSQVTMMFWYRQQPGQSLTLIATANQGSEATYESGFVIDKFPISRPNLTFSTLTVSNMSPEDSSIYLCSVDAGYGTMNYGYTFGSGTRLTVV.

This clonotype has a handful of counts. The chain joins TRBV30 to TRBJ2-3, with TRBD1 matching 7 bases. The CDR3 extends over 14 amino acids. J was trimmed by 0 bases and V by 3 bases; bases with no gene match: 3. Germline V gene lookup returns CDR1 GTSNPN and CDR2 SVGIG (reference sequence). As DNA, the CDR3 is TGTGCCTGGAGGGTAGGGGGCAGCACAGATACGCAGTATTTT. Translating it yields CAWRVGGSTDTQYF.

This clonotype was recorded at least ten times. CDR3 bases: TGTGCCAGCAGTGAGAGTAGGGTGGGCACAGATACGCAGTATTTT. Protein: CASSESRVGTDTQYF. This chain joins TRBV6-1 and TRBJ2-3; D is uncertain. This CDR3 spans 15 amino acids. Germline V gene data show CDR1 as MNHNS and CDR2 as SASEGT. Trimming took off 3 bases at V and 1 base at J, with 11 bases between the two ends.

This clonotype was counted only a few times. This chain joins TRBV30 and TRBJ2-3; TRBD2 matches at 7 bases. The CDR3 loop spans 15 amino acids. Trimming removed 2 bases from V and 4 bases from J; junction bases left unmatched: 9. CDR1 GTSNPN and CDR2 SVGIG come from the germline V gene (reference sequence). The CDR3 region is CAWSKGGSGADTQYF. CDR3 in DNA: TGTGCCTGGAGTAAGGGCGGGAGCGGGGCAGATACGCAGTATTTT.

This clonotype was detected ten times or more. This rearrangement joins TRBV6-1 to TRBJ2-3; TRBD1 might be the D (6 bases). The germline CDR1 and CDR2 sequences are MNHNS and SASEGT. The CDR3 covers 15 residues. Between the trimmed V and J ends, which lost 6 bases and 3 bases, there was a span of 16 bases. The CDR3 nucleotides read TGTGCCAGCAGCCGTTACAGGGATCGGACAGATACGCAGTATTTT. Its protein is CASSRYRDRTDTQYF.

The chain employs TRBV20-1 and TRBJ2-7, with D perhaps assigned TRBD1 or TRBD2 (5 bases each). CDR3 length: 14 amino acids. Trimming left V 0 bases short and J 6 bases short, with 15 bases between. Germline V lookup: CDR1 DFQATT, CDR2 SNEGSKA (reference sequence). CDR3 sequence reads: CSARDEGYGAEQYF. The CDR3, as DNA: TGCAGTGCTAGAGACGAAGGGTACGGGGCCGAGCAGTACTTC.

This clonotype occurred many times. J is TRBJ2-5 and V is TRBV7-2; 7 bases match TRBD1. CDR1 is SGHTA, CDR2 FQGNSA, per germline. V lost 4 bases, J lost 3 bases, and 5 bases stayed unmatched. CDR3 length: 14 amino acids. This CDR3 is CASSSRQGEETQYF. The CDR3 bases are TGTGCCAGCAGCTCAAGACAGGGTGAAGAGACCCAGTACTTC.

The chain recombines TRBV10-2 with TRBJ1-3, with D possibly being TRBD1 (5 bases). Germline V gene data show CDR1 as WSHSY and CDR2 as SAAADI. The CDR3 has 15 residues. Trimming stripped 9 bases from V and 0 bases from J, with 15 bases between. CDR3 in amino acids: CASRGRGLSGNTIYF. Written as DNA, the CDR3 is TGCGCCAGTAGAGGACGGGGCCTCTCTGGAAACACCATATATTTT.

Only a few counts were recorded for this clonotype. Just one base apart from a much larger clone, this may be a read error. This chain uses TRBV20-1 with TRBJ1-3; perhaps TRBD1 as D (6 bases). Trimming pared 6 bases from V and 4 bases from J, leaving 13 bases between. Germline assignment: CDR1 DFQATT and CDR2 SNEGSKA (reference sequence). The CDR3 has 13 amino acids. CDR3 DNA: TGCAGTGCCGGACGGGGGGCGGGAAACACCATATATTTT. Amino acids: CSAGRGAGNTIYF.

This clonotype was counted many times. This rearrangement joins TRBV10-3 to TRBJ1-6; weak D call: TRBD1 (5 bases). Germline V lookup: CDR1 ENHRY, CDR2 SYGVKD. This CDR3 is built from 13 residues. V was shortened by 7 bases and J by 5 bases, with 9 bases between the two germline ends. CDR3 in amino acids: CAIKRDDNSPLHF. DNA for the CDR3: TGTGCCATCAAGAGGGACGATAATTCACCCCTCCACTTT.

As concerns this clonotype: Given a far larger clone just one base away, this is likely a sequencing read error. The chain has TRBV12-3 or TRBV12-4 and TRBJ2-5, with D possibly being TRBD2 (6 bases). The CDR3 consists of 15 residues. Here the CDR3 DNA reads TGTGCCAGCAGTTTGGGCGGGATGGCCTACAATGAGCAGTCCTTC. Amino acid sequence: CASSLGGMAYNEQSF.

Details on this clonotype: A much larger clone differs by one base, so this may be a read error. The missing conserved phenylalanine or tryptophan at the end of this CDR3 makes a read error likely. V and J are TRBV5-1 and TRBJ1-1; 8 nucleotides match TRBD1. Germline CDR1 SGHRS, CDR2 YFSETQ. The CDR3 runs to 15 residues. The V segment lost 1 base and the J segment 2 bases; nucleotides outside the gene matches: 4. The CDR3 sequence: CASSLIQGGNTEAFL. In nucleotides, the CDR3 is TGCGCCAGCAGCTTGATACAGGGGGGAAACACTGAAGCTTTCCTT.

This clonotype has more than one count but fewer than ten. This chain connects TRBV25-1 to TRBJ1-1; TRBD1 aligns across 8 bases. The CDR3 runs to 15 residues. Trimming removed 1 base from V and 6 bases from J; junction bases left unmatched: 7. Germline values: CDR1 MGHDK, CDR2 SYGVNS. CDR3 protein: CASSESGRGRPEAFF. The CDR3 region has the DNA TGTGCCAGCAGTGAATCGGGCAGGGGGCGACCTGAAGCTTTCTTT.

This clonotype was recorded at least ten times. The chain employs TRBV3-1 and TRBJ2-3, with 12 bases that match TRBD2. Germline values: CDR1 LGHDT, CDR2 YNNKEL (reference sequence). The CDR3 runs 15 residues. The V and J ends lost 4 bases and 6 bases, in that order; junction bases with no gene match: 5. CDR3 sequence (DNA): TGTGCCAGCAGCCGACTAGCGGGAGTCGGCGATACGCAGTATTTT. Residues: CASSRLAGVGDTQYF.

This clonotype has at least ten counts. J is TRBJ2-7 and V is TRBV5-1; D may be TRBD1 (5 bases). CDR3 size: 12 residues. Germline V gives CDR1 SGHRS, CDR2 YFSETQ. Trimming cost V 5 bases and J 3 bases, with 9 bases left between them. CDR3 region: CASRLQGYEQYF. CDR3 DNA sequence: TGCGCCAGCAGACTCCAGGGCTACGAGCAGTACTTC.

This clonotype was recorded many times. The chain couples TRBV27 to TRBJ1-5; 10 bases are shared with TRBD1. Germline V gene lookup returns CDR1 MNHEY and CDR2 SMNVEV (reference sequence). The CDR3 has 17 residues. Trimming removed 6 bases from V and 1 base from J; junction bases left unmatched: 9. CDR3 protein: CASRRDRGVGSNQPQHF. The CDR3 DNA reads TGTGCCAGCAGACGGGACAGGGGCGTGGGAAGCAATCAGCCCCAGCATTTT.

The sample holds many counts of this clonotype. The chain recombines TRBV12-3 or TRBV12-4 with TRBJ2-1; D could derive from TRBD1 or TRBD2 (5 bases each). This CDR3 has 14 residues. V was pared by 11 bases and J by 1 base, with 15 bases between. The CDR3 nucleotides read TGTGCCTCCAAGACGGGGCTTTCCTACAATGAGCAGTTCTTC. Protein: CASKTGLSYNEQFF.

This clonotype was picked up many times. The chain uses TRBV6-1 and TRBJ2-5; no definite D call. There are 16 residues in the CDR3. Germline V lookup: CDR1 MNHNS, CDR2 SASEGT. V was clipped by 6 bases and J by 0 bases, with 17 bases between them. The DNA of the CDR3 is TGTGCCAGCAGGCTCATGGGTTACTTGTACCAAGAGACCCAGTACTTC. This codes for CASRLMGYLYQETQYF.

The rearrangement links TRBV19 to TRBJ1-2; no clear D gene. CDR1 is LNHDA, CDR2 SQIVND, per germline (reference sequence). The CDR3 runs 14 residues. Trimming stripped 0 bases from V and 2 bases from J, with 7 bases between. The CDR3 region is CASSIDTLNYGYTF. CDR3 DNA sequence: TGTGCCAGTAGTATAGACACACTCAACTATGGCTACACCTTC.

In this sample, this clonotype turned up many times. The CDR3 DNA is TGTGCCAGCTCACCACAGGGCCAGGAAGATACGCAGTATTTT. Translating it yields CASSPQGQEDTQYF. The chain is built from TRBV18 and TRBJ2-3, with D unresolved. CDR1 KGHSH and CDR2 LQKENI come from the germline V gene. Trimming took 1 base from V and 5 from J, leaving 10 bases between them. The CDR3 runs 14 residues.

Regarding this clonotype: A read error may be the cause here, since a much bigger clone is one base away. No conserved phenylalanine or tryptophan is present at the end of the CDR3, so a read error is the likely explanation. The chain is built from TRBV20-1 and TRBJ2-5; no clear D. Trimming cost V 5 bases and J 0 bases, with 10 bases left between them. CDR3 length: 13 amino acids. Germline V gene sequence: CDR1 DFQATT, CDR2 SNEGSKA (reference sequence). Written as DNA, the CDR3 is TGCAGTGCTCTTTTGGTGTACCAAGAGACCCAGTACCTC. Residues: CSALLVYQETQYL.